The present T cell receptor (beta chain) was sequenced within a study of blood T cells in healthy people across ages. Through a sample-barcoded 5' primer and a J-beta primer mix, a second PCR was run for roughly 6 to 11 cycles. One entry per CDR3 protein results from TCRdb running MiXCR on the 5' RACE reads. In the table there are around 1,800,000 distinct CDR3 sequences, 30% to 40% of which are singletons. V lost 5 bases to trimming and J lost 0 bases; unmatched junction nucleotides: 11. Germline V gene sequence: CDR1 SGHAT, CDR2 FQNNGV. The CDR3 is made up of 17 amino acids. The study's findings and limits: Long-lived donors carried more naive CD4+ cells and greater diversity than aged donors. Unsorted PBMC input precluded a conclusive naive versus antigen-experienced comparison. Diversity figures based on one million T cells were deemed too low.

A note on this clonotype: Its cognate antigen is unknown.

This receptor was taken from a human donor in good health. The chain uses TRBV11-2 and TRBJ1-1; the match to TRBD1 covers 8 bases. The source material was blood. Here the CDR3 DNA reads TGTGCCAGCAGCCCCAGCAGGGACAGGCCCATGAACACTGAAGCTTTCTTT. Protein: CASSPSRDRPMNTEAFF. Drawing the rest from reference TRBV11-2 and TRBJ1-1, the complete variable domain is EAGVAQSPRYKIIEKRQSVAFWCNPISGHATLYWYQQILGQGPKLLIQFQNNGVVDDSQLPKDRFSAERLKGVDSTLKIQPAKLEDSAVYLCASSPSRDRPMNTEAFFGQGTRLTVV.